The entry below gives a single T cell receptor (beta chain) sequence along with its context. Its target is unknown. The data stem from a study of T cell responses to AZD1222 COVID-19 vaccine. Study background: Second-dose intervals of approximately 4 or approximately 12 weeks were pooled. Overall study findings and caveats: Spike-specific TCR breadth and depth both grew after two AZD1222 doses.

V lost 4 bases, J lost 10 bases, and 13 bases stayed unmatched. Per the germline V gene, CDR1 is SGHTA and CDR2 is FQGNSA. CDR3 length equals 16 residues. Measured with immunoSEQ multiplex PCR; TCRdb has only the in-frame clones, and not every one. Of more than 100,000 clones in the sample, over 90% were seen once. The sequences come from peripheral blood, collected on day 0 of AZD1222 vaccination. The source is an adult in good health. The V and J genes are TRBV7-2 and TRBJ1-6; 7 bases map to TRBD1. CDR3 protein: CASSSKPPGGESPLHF. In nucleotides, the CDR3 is TGTGCCAGCAGCTCAAAACCGCCAGGGGGGGAGTCACCCCTCCACTTT. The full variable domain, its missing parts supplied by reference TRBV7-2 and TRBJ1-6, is GAGVSQSPSNKVTEKGKDVELRCDPISGHTALYWYRQSLGQGLEFLIYFQGNSAPDKSGLPSDRFSAERTGGSVSTLTIQRTQQEDSAVYLCASSSKPPGGESPLHFGNGTRLTVT.